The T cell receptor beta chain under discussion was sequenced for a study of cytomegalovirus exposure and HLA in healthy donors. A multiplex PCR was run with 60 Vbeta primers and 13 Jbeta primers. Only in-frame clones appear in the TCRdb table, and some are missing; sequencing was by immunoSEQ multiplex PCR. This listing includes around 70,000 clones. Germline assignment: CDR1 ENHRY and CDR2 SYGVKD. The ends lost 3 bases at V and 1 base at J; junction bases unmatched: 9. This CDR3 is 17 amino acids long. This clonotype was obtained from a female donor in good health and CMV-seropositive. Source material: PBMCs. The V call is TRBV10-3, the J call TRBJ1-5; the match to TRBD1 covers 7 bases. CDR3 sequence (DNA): TGTGCCATCAGTGATTATCCGGGACAGAAGAGCAATCAGCCCCAGCATTTT. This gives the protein CAISDYPGQKSNQPQHF.